The 14 T cell receptor beta chains presented below share a single source sample, sequenced in a study of blood T cell repertoires in COVID-19. The method was immunoSEQ multiplex PCR; TCRdb's version includes in-frame clones alone and lacks a portion of them. The sample has hundreds of thousands of clones; around 87% are singletons. The sequencing sample was made of peripheral blood. These receptors all stem from a woman between 50 and 59 years old who had recovered from COVID-19.

This clone was observed once. The J gene is TRBJ2-5, the V gene TRBV30; TRBD1 is a possible D gene (6 bases). The CDR3 loop spans 16 amino acids. Germline values: CDR1 GTSNPN, CDR2 SVGIG (reference sequence). The V end was cut by 1 base, the J end by 0 bases, with 15 bases between. The CDR3: CAWSDPRQVHQETQYF. The CDR3 DNA is TGTGCCTGGAGTGACCCTAGACAGGTCCACCAAGAGACCCAGTACTTC.

The rearrangement links TRBV27 to TRBJ1-2; D may be TRBD1 (6 bases). Germline CDR1 is MNHEY and CDR2 is SMNVEV (reference sequence). V lost 0 bases and J lost 4, with 9 bases in between. The CDR3 contains 14 residues. This CDR3 is CASSLSGAVYGYTF. In DNA form, the CDR3 reads TGTGCCAGCAGTTTATCGGGGGCGGTCTATGGCTACACCTTC.

CDR3 residues: CASSQGIINYGYTF. The CDR3 region has the DNA TGTGCCAGCAGCCAAGGTATAATCAACTATGGCTACACCTTC. V gene TRBV3-1 (or the pseudogene TRBV3-2) combines with J gene TRBJ1-2, with unresolved D. The CDR3 length is 14 residues. Per the germline V gene, CDR1 is LGHDT and CDR2 is YNNKEL (reference sequence). V was cut by 1 base and J by 2 bases, with 8 bases left in between.

This chain uses TRBV30 with TRBJ2-5, with D perhaps matching TRBD1 (5 bases). The V end was cut by 7 bases, the J end by 4 bases, with 16 bases between. The germline CDR1 and CDR2 sequences are GTSNPN and SVGIG (reference sequence). This CDR3 has 13 residues. The CDR3 region is CAYRTDGRETQYF. CDR3 nucleotides: TGTGCCTACAGGACGGATGGGCGAGAGACCCAGTACTTC.

The chain uses TRBV29-1 and TRBJ2-3; tentative D call: TRBD2 (6 bases). V lost 4 bases to trimming and J lost 6 bases, with 11 bases between them. This CDR3 has 12 amino acids. The germline V gene encodes CDR1 SQVTM and CDR2 ANQGSEA. Here the CDR3 DNA reads TGCAGCGTTGTGCGGGATGTGGATACGCAGTATTTT. Translating it yields CSVVRDVDTQYF.

This chain connects TRBV7-8 to TRBJ2-7; TRBD1 matches at 7 bases. CDR3 length equals 14 residues. Unmatched junction bases numbered 5, after V lost 5 bases and J lost 1 base. The germline V gene has CDR1 SGHVS and CDR2 FQNEAQ. The CDR3 DNA is TGTGCCAGCAGCCTTACAGGGGAATCCTACGAGCAGTACTTC. Translated, it gives CASSLTGESYEQYF. Filled out from reference TRBV7-8 and TRBJ2-7, the complete variable domain reads GAGVSQSPRYKVAKRGQDVALRCDPISGHVSLFWYQQALGQGPEFLTYFQNEAQLDKSGLPSDRFFAERPEGSVSTLKIQRTQQEDSAVYLCASSLTGESYEQYFGPGTRLTVT.

V is TRBV19 and J is TRBJ1-2, with D possibly being TRBD1 (6 bases). This CDR3 spans 15 amino acids. Germline CDR1 LNHDA, CDR2 SQIVND (reference sequence). V shed 7 bases and J shed 4 bases, with 19 bases lying between them. CDR3 sequence: CASNQGDTDAYGYTF. Written as DNA, the CDR3 is TGTGCCAGTAATCAAGGGGACACTGACGCCTATGGCTACACCTTC.

The chain joins TRBV3-1 (or the pseudogene TRBV3-2) to TRBJ1-2; D gene uncertain. The CDR3 runs 14 residues. Per germline, CDR1 LGHDT and CDR2 YNNKEL (reference sequence). V shed 0 bases and J shed 6 bases, with 11 bases lying between them. The CDR3 coding sequence is TGTGCCAGCAGCCAAGAAATAGAAATCCATGGCTACACCTTC. Encoded protein: CASSQEIEIHGYTF.

The chain carries TRBV3-1 (or the pseudogene TRBV3-2) and TRBJ2-1; TRBD2 matches 12 bases. This CDR3 has 15 amino acids. The V and J ends lost 4 bases and 5 bases, in that order; junction bases with no gene match: 3. Germline V gene data show CDR1 as LGHDT and CDR2 as YNNKEL (reference sequence). The CDR3 nucleotides are TGTGCCAGCAGCCCCCGACTAGCGGGGGACAATGAGCAGTTCTTC. It is translated as CASSPRLAGDNEQFF.

The chain joins TRBV6-1 to TRBJ1-4; weak D call: TRBD1 (6 bases). The CDR3 contains 14 residues. The germline gives CDR1 MNHNS, CDR2 SASEGT. Trimming left V 2 bases short and J 7 bases short, with 11 bases between. The CDR3 nucleotides are TGTGCCAGCAGTGAAAGGGGGGGCGTTGAAAAACTGTTTTTT. Protein product: CASSERGGVEKLFF.

V is TRBV7-9 and J is TRBJ1-6; 8 nucleotides line up with TRBD1. CDR3 length: 14 amino acids. J gave up 5 bases and V 7 bases, and 4 bases lay outside the gene matches. CDR1 SEHNR and CDR2 FQNEAQ come from the germline V gene (reference sequence). CDR3 loop: CASTMTGDNSPLHF. In DNA, the CDR3 is TGTGCCAGCACAATGACAGGGGATAATTCACCCCTCCACTTT. Drawing the rest from reference TRBV7-9 and TRBJ1-6, the complete variable domain is DTGVSQNPRHKITKRGQNVTFRCDPISEHNRLYWYRQTLGQGPEFLTYFQNEAQLEKSRLLSDRFSAERPKGSFSTLEIQRTEQGDSAMYLCASTMTGDNSPLHFGNGTRLTVT.

This clone was recorded only once. The chain combines TRBV12-2 with TRBJ2-1; the table's D call, TRBD2, has no DNA check behind it. TRBV12-2 is a known pseudogene. The CDR3 has 18 amino acids. This chain's CDR3 is CASRLGQHGIPTYNEQFF. The CDR3 DNA sequence: TGTGCAAGTCGCTTAGGCCAGCACGGGATCCCCACATACAATGAGCAGTTCTTC.

This sequence joins TRBV5-6 and TRBJ1-1, with D possibly being TRBD1 (6 bases). Trimming left V 1 base short and J 1 base short, with 20 bases between. The CDR3 runs to 18 residues. Looked up from germline, CDR1 is SGHDT and CDR2 is YYEEEE. CDR3 nucleotides: TGTGCCAGCAGCTTGCGTTCCAGGGGTGTCATCACGAACACTGAAGCTTTCTTT. It encodes CASSLRSRGVITNTEAFF.

This chain links TRBV30 with TRBJ2-7; D is perhaps TRBD1 (6 bases). Trimming took 3 bases from V and 3 from J, leaving 12 bases between them. Germline V CDR1 and CDR2: GTSNPN, SVGIG (reference sequence). The CDR3 length is 13 residues. CDR3 DNA sequence: TGTGCCTGGAGCCGACAGGTAATCTACGAGCAGTACTTC. Encoded protein: CAWSRQVIYEQYF.